Following are 17 T cell receptor beta chains from one sample sequenced in a study of T cells in Graves' hyperthyroidism and ophthalmopathy. The investigators amplified TCR beta CDR3 regions from RNA transcripts. During a first-round RT-PCR of the TCR CDR3, the HTBI primer set was used. TCRdb processed the multiplex PCR reads anew with MiXCR; each CDR3 protein has one entry. The sample includes about 740,000 distinct CDR3 sequences, 14% of them seen just once. Sequencing was done on a sample of blood. The receptors derive from a woman in her late teens or twenties with Graves' hyperthyroidism.

This clonotype has just a few counts. Germline is not matched at one junction end, which may reflect a read error. This chain uses TRBV5-1 with TRBJ1-1; 7 bases are shared with TRBD1. Looked up from germline, CDR1 is SGHRS and CDR2 is YFSETQ. This CDR3 is built from 14 residues. The CDR3 bases are TGCGCCAGCAGCCAGGGACAGAGGGACACTGAAGCTCTCTTT. Protein product: CASSQGQRDTEALF.

Many counts were recorded for this clonotype. This sequence joins TRBV3-1 and TRBJ1-3; no definite D call. The V end lost 4 bases, the J end lost 3 bases, and 13 bases lay between the germline ends. The CDR3 runs 15 residues. Germline CDR1 LGHDT, CDR2 YNNKEL (reference sequence). This chain's CDR3 is CASSLDMSLGNTIYF. CDR3 DNA: TGTGCCAGCAGCCTAGACATGAGCCTTGGAAACACCATATATTTT.

This clonotype was seen only a few times. The gene calls are TRBV20-1 and TRBJ2-2, with 10 bases identical to TRBD2. Germline CDR1 reads DFQATT; CDR2 reads SNEGSKA (reference sequence). After removal of 4 bases from V and 4 bases from J, the junction contained 12 bases not matched to a gene. The CDR3 is made up of 17 amino acids. The CDR3 DNA reads TGCAGTGCTAACCCACTTCAGCGGGAGGGCGGCACCGGGGAGCTGTTTTTT. This translates into CSANPLQREGGTGELFF.

This clonotype was found a few times. V is TRBV10-3 and J is TRBJ1-5; D gene ambiguous. Per the germline V gene, CDR1 is ENHRY and CDR2 is SYGVKD. Trimming left V 2 bases short and J 3 bases short, with 14 bases between. There are 16 residues in the CDR3. CDR3 sequence: CAISEGEDLYNQPQHF. The CDR3 nucleotides are TGTGCCATCAGTGAGGGGGAAGACTTATACAATCAGCCCCAGCATTTT.

This clonotype appeared a single time. The chain is built from TRBV7-9 and TRBJ1-2; 8 bases align to TRBD1. V shed 4 bases and J 6 bases; nucleotides not matched to a gene: 10. Germline V CDR1 and CDR2: SEHNR, FQNEAQ (reference sequence). This CDR3 is built from 15 residues. The CDR3 nucleotides read TGTGCCAGCAGCTCCCCGTTAACAGGGGGTGATGGCTACACCTTC. It codes for CASSSPLTGGDGYTF.

The chain couples TRBV12-5 to TRBJ2-7; the D call may be TRBD1 or TRBD2 (5 bases each). There are 16 residues in the CDR3. Germline V gene sequence: CDR1 LGHNT, CDR2 FRNRAP. V was shortened by 2 bases and J by 5 bases, with 19 bases between the two germline ends. The CDR3 loop reads CASGLPTRGHLDEQYF. CDR3 nucleotide sequence: TGTGCTAGTGGTTTGCCTACCCGGGGCCATTTGGACGAGCAGTACTTC.

This clonotype appeared a few times. The chain is built from TRBV4-1 and TRBJ1-5; no clear D. Germline V gene sequence: CDR1 MGHRA, CDR2 YSYEKL. The CDR3 is made up of 16 amino acids. Trimming took off 0 bases at V and 7 bases at J, with 16 bases between the two ends. DNA of the CDR3: TGCGCCAGCAGCCAAGATCTCATAATCCGGAAGCAGCCCCAGCATTTT. It is translated as CASSQDLIIRKQPQHF.

This clonotype has a count of ten or more. J is TRBJ2-2 and V is TRBV28; D unclear. This CDR3 region has 12 residues. With 2 bases removed from V and 6 bases from J, the gap between germline ends came to 4 bases. Germline V lookup: CDR1 MDHEN, CDR2 SYDVKM. The CDR3 sequence: CASSLIAGELFF. CDR3 nucleotides: TGTGCCAGCAGTTTAATCGCCGGGGAGCTGTTTTTT.

This clonotype was seen at least ten times. This chain connects TRBV2 to TRBJ2-3; 12 bases fit TRBD2. The V segment lost 2 bases and the J segment 9 bases; nucleotides outside the gene matches: 9. CDR1 and CDR2 from the germline V gene are SNHLY and FYNNEI. The CDR3 runs to 16 residues. In DNA, the CDR3 is TGTGCCAGCAGTGAAAATGGACTAGCGGGGACTGGGACGCAGTATTTT. Translating gives CASSENGLAGTGTQYF.

The chain is built from TRBV7-6 and TRBJ2-1, with 10 bases identical to TRBD2. Germline V gene sequence: CDR1 SGHVS, CDR2 FNYEAQ. CDR3 length: 17 residues. V shed 1 base, J shed 1 base, and the junction held 4 bases outside the gene matches. The CDR3 DNA is TGTGCCAGCAGCTTAGGGCCTAGCGGGAGTTCCTACAATGAGCAGTTCTTC. Translation gives CASSLGPSGSSYNEQFF.

This clonotype turned up a few times. This chain joins TRBV11-2 and TRBJ2-2; 9 bases line up with TRBD2. The CDR3 covers 17 residues. V lost 8 bases, J lost 6 bases, and 16 bases stayed unmatched. CDR1 is SGHAT and CDR2 is FQNNGV in the germline V gene. In DNA, the CDR3 is TGTGCCAGCGCGGAGGGGCTAGCGGGAAATCCGCCCGGGGAGCTGTTTTTT. As protein: CASAEGLAGNPPGELFF.

The chain uses TRBV19 and TRBJ2-7, with 10 bases identical to TRBD2. The V segment lost 2 bases and the J segment 6 bases; nucleotides outside the gene matches: 13. The V gene's germline CDR1 is LNHDA and CDR2 SQIVND (reference sequence). The CDR3 loop spans 17 amino acids. The CDR3 sequence: CASSIRGFGTSATEQYF. The CDR3 DNA is TGTGCCAGTAGTATAAGGGGTTTCGGGACTAGCGCCACCGAGCAGTACTTC.

V usage is TRBV4-1 and J usage is TRBJ2-3; TRBD1 matches at 7 bases. V trimming: 4 bases; J trimming: 0 bases; junction bases outside the gene matches: 13. There are 18 residues in the CDR3. Germline values: CDR1 MGHRA, CDR2 YSYEKL. The CDR3 DNA reads TGCGCCAGCAGCCCGACTCTCTCGACAGGGCGGAGCACAGATACGCAGTATTTT. This sequence encodes CASSPTLSTGRSTDTQYF.

There are many counts of this clonotype. This chain uses TRBV7-3 with TRBJ1-1; no clear D. The CDR3 consists of 15 residues. Germline values: CDR1 SGHTA, CDR2 FQGTGA. V lost 2 bases to trimming and J lost 1 base, with 11 bases between them. The CDR3 DNA is TGTGCCAGCAGCTTAGACCCGGGAGGGAACACTGAAGCTTTCTTT. Translation gives CASSLDPGGNTEAFF.

This clonotype was observed at least ten times. The chain links TRBV2 to TRBJ2-3; 7 bases are a match to TRBD1. In germline, CDR1 is SNHLY, CDR2 FYNNEI. This CDR3 has 13 residues. The V segment lost 6 bases and the J segment 3 bases; nucleotides outside the gene matches: 3. CDR3 in amino acids: CASRPDRTDTQYF. The CDR3 nucleotides read TGTGCCAGCAGACCGGACAGGACAGATACGCAGTATTTT.

The chain recombines TRBV4-3 with TRBJ2-2, with D possibly being TRBD2 (6 bases). Between the trimmed V and J ends, which lost 4 bases and 7 bases, there was a span of 22 bases. The CDR3 consists of 17 residues. From germline, CDR1 is LGHNA and CDR2 YSLEER. The CDR3 nucleotides read TGCGCCAGCAGCCCGACGGCGGCAGGGAGGAGTCACGGGGAGCTGTTTTTT. Its protein product is CASSPTAAGRSHGELFF.

The chain has TRBV20-1 and TRBJ1-4, with D possibly being TRBD1 (5 bases). CDR3 length: 12 amino acids. Germline CDR1 DFQATT, CDR2 SNEGSKA (reference sequence). V was pared by 2 bases and J by 8 bases, with 9 bases between. In DNA form, the CDR3 reads TGCAGTGCTAGAACCAGGGACGAAAAACTGTTTTTT. It codes for CSARTRDEKLFF.